This TCR beta chain was captured by sequencing in a study of shared clonotypes between healthy human individuals. Study-wide results and limits: Expectations were that clonotype sharing among donors would be affected by sequencing depth.

In the case of this clone: Its antigen is currently unknown.

It was around 220 ng DNA, approximately 30,000 T cell genomes, that sorted-subset replicate PCRs used. Repertoires were generated with immunoSEQ multiplex PCR, while TCRdb's copy carries only in-frame clones and drops some. The data hold 650,000 to 700,000 clones, with about 90% observed a single time. Each sample came from a Caucasian adult donor living in Nashville, Tennessee. This clonotype originated in a man between 18 and 29 years old in good health. Some clones in this sample may be carry-over from other donors' samples. The source material was memory CD8+ T cells from PBMCs. Subset given: CD45RO+ cells pooled with CCR7-negative TemRA cells.

The CDR3 spells CASSSAPITLQGAVTEAFF. As DNA, the CDR3 is TGTGCCAGCAGCTCCGCTCCCATTACTCTACAGGGGGCGGTCACTGAAGCTTTCTTT. The rearrangement uses TRBV11-1 and TRBJ1-1; 9 bases are a match to TRBD1. With V trimmed by 4 bases and J by 4 bases, 19 bases remained unmatched. Germline V gene lookup returns CDR1 SGHAT and CDR2 FQDESV (reference sequence). The CDR3 has 19 amino acids.